The 32 T cell receptor beta chains given below trace back to one sample, sequenced in a study of PD-L1 blockade in urothelial cancer (dated by TCRdb to the late 2010s). In light of the paper, this sample's time point label describes: pretreatment peripheral blood. Receptors were amplified or captured by the immunoSEQ multiplex PCR assay. TCRdb provides this immuneACCESS table in a form limited to in-frame rearrangements. Some clones are lacking; in checked studies, under half of them reflect an unresolved V gene, and why the rest are absent is not known. This sample gives tens of thousands of clones in total; around 74% of them show up just once. Clones ranked in the top ten supply over 4% of the sample. Specimen: PBMCs, collected around atezolizumab (anti-PD-L1) treatment. These receptor sequences come from a man in his sixties or seventies with urothelial cancer.

The chain couples TRBV6-5 to TRBJ2-3; 8 positions agree with TRBD2. Germline CDR1 and CDR2: MNHEY and SVGAGI. The V and J ends lost 0 bases and 5 bases, in that order; junction bases with no gene match: 4. This CDR3 has 15 residues. The CDR3 loop reads CASSYSHGRGDTQYF. The CDR3 DNA is TGTGCCAGCAGTTACTCCCACGGGAGGGGAGATACGCAGTATTTT.

This sequence joins TRBV19 and TRBJ2-2, with TRBD1 matching 9 bases. With 6 bases clipped from V and 0 bases from J, the junction kept 2 bases outside the gene matches. The CDR3 is made up of 15 amino acids. The germline V gene has CDR1 LNHDA and CDR2 SQIVND (reference sequence). For the CDR3, the DNA is TGTGCCAGTAGGAGGACAGGGGCGAACACCGGGGAGCTGTTTTTT. Translation gives CASRRTGANTGELFF.

This chain connects TRBV4-1 to TRBJ1-6, with D tentatively TRBD1 (6 bases). CDR3 length: 15 amino acids. Germline CDR1 MGHRA, CDR2 YSYEKL. V was pared by 0 bases and J by 10 bases, with 13 bases between. CDR3 sequence reads: CASSQEGAGVSPLHF. The CDR3 nucleotides read TGCGCCAGCAGCCAAGAGGGTGCAGGGGTATCACCCCTCCACTTT.

The V gene is TRBV28, the J gene TRBJ1-3, with unresolved D. From germline, CDR1 is MDHEN and CDR2 SYDVKM. This CDR3 is built from 11 residues. Trimming left V 5 bases short and J 8 bases short, with 7 bases between. The CDR3 DNA follows: TGTGCCAGCAGTGATAGTGACACCATATATTTT. Protein: CASSDSDTIYF.

This sequence joins TRBV6-5 and TRBJ1-2; 9 bases agree with TRBD1. V lost 6 bases, J lost 13 bases, and 12 bases stayed unmatched. The CDR3 sequence is 13 residues long. Germline V lookup: CDR1 MNHEY, CDR2 SVGAGI. The CDR3 DNA reads as TGTGCCAGCAGGCTAACTGGACAGGGGTCTGTCACCTTC. It encodes CASRLTGQGSVTF.

The CDR3 DNA reads as TGTGCCAGCTCACCACCGACAGGGGTTAATGAAAAACTGTTTTTT. Its translation is CASSPPTGVNEKLFF. The gene calls are TRBV18 and TRBJ1-4; 8 nucleotides align to TRBD1. This CDR3 comprises 15 residues. The V gene's germline CDR1 is KGHSH and CDR2 LQKENI. V shed 0 bases, J shed 4 bases, and the junction held 1 base outside the gene matches.

This clone was counted between two and nine times. The J gene is TRBJ1-3, the V gene TRBV7-6; perhaps TRBD1 as D (5 bases). The CDR3 consists of 16 residues. V lost 2 bases to trimming and J lost 4 bases, with 15 bases between them. CDR1 and CDR2 (germline): SGHVS, FNYEAQ. The CDR3 coding sequence is TGTGCCAGCAGCTTAAGAAGGGAGGGGAAGGGAAACACCATATATTTT. Translation: CASSLRREGKGNTIYF. Full variable domain (outside the CDR3, taken from reference TRBV7-6 and TRBJ1-3): GAGVSQSPRYKVTKRGQDVALRCDPISGHVSLYWYRQALGQGPEFLTYFNYEAQQDKSGLPNDRFSAERPEGSISTLTIQRTEQRDSAMYRCASSLRREGKGNTIYFGEGSWLTVV.

The gene calls are TRBV28 and TRBJ1-4, with TRBD1 matching over 8 bases. The germline V gene has CDR1 MDHEN and CDR2 SYDVKM. The CDR3 is made up of 15 amino acids. V was clipped by 6 bases and J by 8 bases; unmatched bases: 11. The CDR3 spells CASSPGQGGGEKLFF. The CDR3 DNA reads as TGTGCCAGCAGCCCCGGACAGGGCGGAGGCGAAAAACTGTTTTTT. Together with reference TRBV28 and TRBJ1-4, the CDR3 gives the full variable domain: DVKVTQSSRYLVKRTGEKVFLECVQDMDHENMFWYRQDPGLGLRLIYFSYDVKMKEKGDIPEGYSVSREKKERFSLILESASTNQTSMYLCASSPGQGGGEKLFFGSGTQLSVL.

J is TRBJ2-7 and V is TRBV5-8; D not certain. V dropped 0 bases and J dropped 2 bases, with 12 bases sitting between them. The CDR3 is 15 amino acids. Germline values: CDR1 SGHTS, CDR2 YDEGEE. CDR3 residues: CASSLVGRQTYEQYF. The CDR3, as DNA: TGTGCCAGCAGCTTGGTTGGCAGACAAACCTACGAGCAGTACTTC.

The chain employs TRBV15 and TRBJ1-2, with D hard to call. The germline V and J ends were trimmed by 0 bases and 3 bases, with 8 bases remaining between them. The CDR3 totals 14 residues. Germline CDR1 and CDR2: LNHNV and YYDKDF (reference sequence). Written as DNA, the CDR3 is TGTGCCACCAGCAGAGACACAGAACACTATGGCTACACCTTC. Encoded protein: CATSRDTEHYGYTF.

The genes are TRBV7-8 and TRBJ2-5; TRBD2 agrees at 14 bases. From germline, CDR1 is SGHVS and CDR2 FQNEAQ. Trimming at V came to 5 bases and at J to 5 bases, leaving 7 bases not matched to a gene. CDR3 length equals 16 residues. The DNA for the CDR3 is TGTGCCAGCAGCCCAGGGACTAGCGGGGGTTACGAGACCCAGTACTTC. Its protein product is CASSPGTSGGYETQYF.

This chain joins TRBV2 and TRBJ2-7; 15 bases match TRBD2. Germline CDR1 reads SNHLY; CDR2 reads FYNNEI. This CDR3 has 16 amino acids. The V and J ends lost 5 bases and 2 bases, in that order; junction bases with no gene match: 4. The CDR3 region has the DNA TGTGCCAGCAGTCAGAGGACTAGCGGGAGGGCCTACGAGCAGTACTTC. This sequence encodes CASSQRTSGRAYEQYF.

The CDR3, as DNA: TGTGCCAGCAGGGGGCCGGGGAGGGGAGGTGGCTACACCTTC. Translation: CASRGPGRGGGYTF. The chain employs TRBV2 and TRBJ1-2; D is possibly TRBD1 (5 bases). CDR3 size: 14 residues. Germline V lookup: CDR1 SNHLY, CDR2 FYNNEI. Trimming shortened V by 6 bases and J by 7 bases, and 18 bases separated the two germline ends.

The chain uses TRBV27 and TRBJ2-6; 7 nucleotides align to TRBD2. This CDR3 is 16 amino acids long. V was pared by 5 bases and J by 0 bases, with 4 bases of the junction left unmatched. Germline V gives CDR1 MNHEY, CDR2 SMNVEV (reference sequence). As DNA, the CDR3 is TGTGCCAGCAGTCCCCGACTAGCCTCTGGGGCCAACGTCCTGACTTTC. Amino acids: CASSPRLASGANVLTF.

The chain links TRBV5-4 to TRBJ2-1; 9 bases agree with TRBD2. The CDR3 totals 16 residues. Germline V CDR1 and CDR2: SGHNT, YYREEE (reference sequence). With 3 bases clipped from V and 2 bases from J, the junction kept 6 bases outside the gene matches. CDR3 bases: TGTGCCAGCAGCTCCAGACTAGCGGAGACCTACAATGAGCAGTTCTTC. Translation: CASSSRLAETYNEQFF.

J is TRBJ1-1 and V is TRBV14; 8 nucleotides match TRBD1. The length of the CDR3 is 15 residues. The germline V gene encodes CDR1 SGHDN and CDR2 FVKESK. J was trimmed by 3 bases and V by 2 bases; bases with no gene match: 5. CDR3 sequence (DNA): TGTGCCAGCAGCCAACGGACAGGGTTGGACACTGAAGCTTTCTTT. Translated: CASSQRTGLDTEAFF.

The V call is TRBV28, the J call TRBJ2-2; TRBD1 aligns across 8 bases. The CDR3 is 17 amino acids. Germline V gene sequence: CDR1 MDHEN, CDR2 SYDVKM. The junction had 8 bases not matched to a gene; V was cut back by 5 bases and J by 0 bases. In DNA, the CDR3 is TGTGCCAGCAGTCCCCTCGGACAGGGTCCGAACACCGGGGAGCTGTTTTTT. It translates to CASSPLGQGPNTGELFF.

The V gene is TRBV5-1, the J gene TRBJ1-2, with a tentative D call TRBD1 (6 bases). Trimming took off 3 bases at V and 4 bases at J, with 19 bases between the two ends. Germline assignment: CDR1 SGHRS and CDR2 YFSETQ. The CDR3 loop spans 16 amino acids. The CDR3 protein is CASSYEPGQLIYGYTF. The CDR3 DNA reads TGCGCCAGCAGCTACGAACCAGGACAGCTGATCTATGGCTACACCTTC.

The chain uses TRBV11-2 and TRBJ1-2, with D maybe TRBD1 (6 bases). The CDR3 has 15 amino acids. Trimming took off 1 base at V and 1 base at J, with 10 bases between the two ends. Germline V gene sequence: CDR1 SGHAT, CDR2 FQNNGV. The DNA for the CDR3 is TGTGCCAGCAGCTTAGGACAGGAGCTTAACTATGGCTACACCTTC. This translates into CASSLGQELNYGYTF.

This chain uses TRBV6-5 with TRBJ2-7, with D possibly TRBD2 on 6 matching bases. CDR3 size: 16 residues. V was trimmed by 4 bases and J by 6 bases, leaving 22 bases between them. Germline V gives CDR1 MNHEY, CDR2 SVGAGI. CDR3 region: CASSSPSGRPRGEQYF. Written as DNA, the CDR3 is TGTGCCAGCAGTTCCCCCTCGGGGAGGCCTCGGGGCGAGCAGTACTTC.

The rearrangement links TRBV27 to TRBJ2-1, with 8 bases matching TRBD2. The germline V gene has CDR1 MNHEY and CDR2 SMNVEV (reference sequence). With 6 bases clipped from V and 0 bases from J, the junction kept 7 bases outside the gene matches. This CDR3 comprises 16 residues. Here the CDR3 reads CASSYTSGYSYNEQFF. CDR3 sequence (DNA): TGTGCCAGCAGCTATACTAGCGGATACTCCTACAATGAGCAGTTCTTC.

Of note for this clone: Relative to the germline gene, one junction end is altered; a read error may explain this. The genes are TRBV11-3 and TRBJ2-5; D gene uncertain. The CDR3 is 14 amino acids. Germline V gives CDR1 SGHNT, CDR2 YENEEA. The CDR3 here is CASSRRINQETQYF. Here the CDR3 DNA reads TGTGCCAGCAGTCGCAGAATCAACCAGGAGACCCAGTACTTC.

This chain connects TRBV7-6 to TRBJ1-1; D remains ambiguous. This CDR3 has 15 residues. Trimming removed 2 bases from V and 1 base from J, with 11 bases in between. Germline CDR1 is SGHVS and CDR2 is FNYEAQ. CDR3 amino acids: CASSLWEGGNTEAFF. CDR3 sequence (DNA): TGTGCCAGCAGCTTATGGGAGGGAGGGAACACTGAAGCTTTCTTT.

CDR3 nucleotides: TGTGCTAGTGCCCCCCCAGGTAAGGGGGCGGGAGAGCAGTACTTC. It codes for CASAPPGKGAGEQYF. This chain joins TRBV12-5 and TRBJ2-7, with D maybe TRBD1 (7 bases). The CDR3 runs to 15 residues. Germline CDR1 and CDR2: LGHNT and FRNRAP. The V and J ends lost 7 bases and 7 bases respectively, with 23 bases between them.

The V call is TRBV19, the J call TRBJ1-3; the D gene is possibly TRBD1 (6 bases). V was trimmed by 0 bases and J by 2 bases, leaving 14 bases between them. CDR3 length: 17 residues. Germline CDR1 LNHDA, CDR2 SQIVND (reference sequence). This chain's CDR3 is CASSIDPPGATGNTIYF. The CDR3 coding sequence is TGTGCCAGTAGTATAGATCCACCAGGGGCGACTGGAAACACCATATATTTT.

This chain connects TRBV6-5 to TRBJ2-7, with TRBD1 as a possible D gene (5 bases). The CDR3 runs 15 residues. Germline loops: CDR1 MNHEY, CDR2 SVGAGI. Trimming took off 4 bases at V and 1 base at J, with 14 bases between the two ends. The CDR3 loop reads CASSLAQGASYEQYF. For the CDR3, the DNA is TGTGCCAGCAGTTTGGCGCAGGGTGCTTCCTACGAGCAGTACTTC.

The chain combines TRBV5-1 with TRBJ2-5; 10 bases are shared with TRBD2. Looked up from germline, CDR1 is SGHRS and CDR2 is YFSETQ. The CDR3 has 16 amino acids. V lost 4 bases and J lost 4; bases outside the gene matches: 10. CDR3 loop: CASSKQAGGPVETQYF. The CDR3 DNA sequence: TGCGCCAGCAGCAAACAAGCGGGAGGGCCGGTAGAGACCCAGTACTTC.

This clone was recorded once. The chain recombines TRBV7-3 with TRBJ2-1; TRBD2 might be the D (6 bases). The V end lost 1 base, the J end lost 7 bases, and 14 bases lay between the germline ends. The CDR3 is made up of 15 amino acids. The germline V gene encodes CDR1 SGHTA and CDR2 FQGTGA. CDR3 protein: CASSLSPGEKNEQFF. CDR3 DNA: TGTGCCAGCAGCTTAAGTCCGGGAGAGAAGAATGAGCAGTTCTTC.

V gene TRBV5-6 combines with J gene TRBJ2-7, with D maybe TRBD1 (6 bases). Germline CDR1 reads SGHDT; CDR2 reads YYEEEE. Trimming took off 2 bases at V and 6 bases at J, with 9 bases between the two ends. There are 12 residues in the CDR3. The CDR3 is CASSFTGSEQYF. The CDR3 DNA reads as TGTGCCAGCAGCTTCACAGGGAGCGAGCAGTACTTC.

V and J are TRBV5-1 and TRBJ2-5; D is perhaps TRBD1 (6 bases). The germline V gene has CDR1 SGHRS and CDR2 YFSETQ. The CDR3 covers 14 residues. Trimming removed 4 bases at V and 2 bases at J, with 12 bases between. CDR3 in amino acids: CASSVTGLQETQYF. DNA of the CDR3: TGCGCCAGCAGCGTGACAGGCCTACAAGAGACCCAGTACTTC.

The chain combines TRBV6-5 with TRBJ2-5; 8 positions match TRBD1. CDR1 is MNHEY and CDR2 is SVGAGI in the germline V gene. The J segment lost 2 bases and the V segment lost 4 bases, leaving 6 bases of the junction unmatched. The CDR3 extends over 15 amino acids. Here the CDR3 reads CASSSGQGLQETQYF. Here the CDR3 DNA reads TGTGCCAGCAGTTCCGGACAGGGCCTACAAGAGACCCAGTACTTC.

The chain carries TRBV6-1 and TRBJ2-1; perhaps TRBD1 as D (6 bases). Trimming took 5 bases from V and 5 from J, leaving 10 bases between them. The germline V gene encodes CDR1 MNHNS and CDR2 SASEGT. This CDR3 is 13 amino acids long. The CDR3: CASSQGNDNEQFF. The CDR3 DNA follows: TGTGCCAGCAGTCAGGGGAATGACAATGAGCAGTTCTTC.